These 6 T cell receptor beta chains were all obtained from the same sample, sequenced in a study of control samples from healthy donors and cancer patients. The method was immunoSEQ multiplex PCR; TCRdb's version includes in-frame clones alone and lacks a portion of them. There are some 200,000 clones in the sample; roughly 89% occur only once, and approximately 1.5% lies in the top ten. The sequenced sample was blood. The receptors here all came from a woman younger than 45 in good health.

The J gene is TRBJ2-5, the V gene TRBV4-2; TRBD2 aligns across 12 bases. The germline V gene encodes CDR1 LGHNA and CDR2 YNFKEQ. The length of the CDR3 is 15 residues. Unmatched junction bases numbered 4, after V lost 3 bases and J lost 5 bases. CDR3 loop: CASSHRLAGDETQYF. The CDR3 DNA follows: TGTGCCAGCAGCCACCGACTAGCGGGAGATGAGACCCAGTACTTC.

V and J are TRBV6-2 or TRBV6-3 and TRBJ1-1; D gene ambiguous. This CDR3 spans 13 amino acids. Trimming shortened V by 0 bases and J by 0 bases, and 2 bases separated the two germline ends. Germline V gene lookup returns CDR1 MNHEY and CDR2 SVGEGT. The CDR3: CASSYSVNTEAFF. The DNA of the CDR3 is TGTGCCAGCAGTTACTCGGTGAACACTGAAGCTTTCTTT.

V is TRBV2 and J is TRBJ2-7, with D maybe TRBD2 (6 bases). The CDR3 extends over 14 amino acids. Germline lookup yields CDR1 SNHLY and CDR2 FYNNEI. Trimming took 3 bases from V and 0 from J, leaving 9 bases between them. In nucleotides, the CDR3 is TGTGCCAGCAGTGAGCTAGCGCGCTCCTACGAGCAGTACTTC. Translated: CASSELARSYEQYF.

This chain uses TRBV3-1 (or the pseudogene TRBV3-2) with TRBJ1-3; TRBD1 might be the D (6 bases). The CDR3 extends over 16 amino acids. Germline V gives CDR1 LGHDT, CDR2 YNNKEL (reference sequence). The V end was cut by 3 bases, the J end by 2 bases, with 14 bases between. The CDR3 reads CASSHLDTGTGNTIYF. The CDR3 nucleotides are TGTGCCAGCAGCCACCTCGACACAGGGACTGGAAACACCATATATTTT.

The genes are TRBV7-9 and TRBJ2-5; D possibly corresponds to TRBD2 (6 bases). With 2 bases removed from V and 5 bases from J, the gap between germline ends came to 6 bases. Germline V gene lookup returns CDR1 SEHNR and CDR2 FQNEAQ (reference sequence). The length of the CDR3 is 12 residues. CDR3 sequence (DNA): TGTGCCAGCAGCTTACTAGCGGAGACCCAGTACTTC. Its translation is CASSLLAETQYF.

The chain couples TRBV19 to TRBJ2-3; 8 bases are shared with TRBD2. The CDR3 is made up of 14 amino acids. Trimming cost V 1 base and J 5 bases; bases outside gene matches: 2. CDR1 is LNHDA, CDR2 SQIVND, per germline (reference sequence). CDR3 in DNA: TGTGCCAGTAGTATAGCGGGAGGGGGAGATACGCAGTATTTT. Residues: CASSIAGGGDTQYF.